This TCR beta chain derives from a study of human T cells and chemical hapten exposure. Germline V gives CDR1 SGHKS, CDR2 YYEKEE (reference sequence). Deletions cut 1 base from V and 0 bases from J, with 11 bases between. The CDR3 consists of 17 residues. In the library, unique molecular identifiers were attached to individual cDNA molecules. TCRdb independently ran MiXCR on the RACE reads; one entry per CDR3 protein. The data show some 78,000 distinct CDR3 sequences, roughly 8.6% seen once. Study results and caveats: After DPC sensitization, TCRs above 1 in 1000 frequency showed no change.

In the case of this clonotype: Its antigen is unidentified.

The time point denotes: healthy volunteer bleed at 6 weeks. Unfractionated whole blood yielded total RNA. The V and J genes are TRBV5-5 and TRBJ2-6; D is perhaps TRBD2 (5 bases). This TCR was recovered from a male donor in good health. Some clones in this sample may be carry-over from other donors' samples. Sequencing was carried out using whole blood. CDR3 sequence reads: CASSLRTGSSGANVLTF. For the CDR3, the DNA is TGTGCCAGCAGCTTGAGGACGGGGAGCTCTGGGGCCAACGTCCTGACTTTC.